Following are 22 T cell receptor beta chains from one sample sequenced in a study of vaccination effects on CD4 cells after COVID-19. Antigen-specific CD4+ T cells were expanded with viral peptide pools in the ViraFEST assay before sequencing. After less than twelve days in culture, the CD4+ T cells were isolated. Either the mRNA-1273 or the BNT162b2 vaccine was given to participants as two doses. Assay: immunoSEQ multiplex PCR; the TCRdb copy retains only in-frame clones and omits some. The data hold 50,000 to 65,000 clones, with roughly 73% observed a single time. For these TCRs, the target antigens are not known. Sequencing was performed on CD4+ T cells from PBMCs cultured with HCoV-229E spike peptides, taken after COVID-19 vaccination. Source of these receptors: a human donor who received a COVID-19 vaccine.

The chain couples TRBV10-3 to TRBJ1-2; the match to TRBD1 covers 8 bases. The CDR3 is 15 residues long. J gave up 14 bases and V 3 bases, and 17 bases lay outside the gene matches. From germline, CDR1 is ENHRY and CDR2 SYGVKD. The CDR3 reads CAISDRTGWAGEPTF. Written as DNA, the CDR3 is TGTGCCATCAGTGATCGGACAGGGTGGGCTGGAGAGCCGACCTTC.

The chain combines TRBV7-3 with TRBJ2-1; D possibly matches TRBD1 or TRBD2 (5 bases each). Per the germline V gene, CDR1 is SGHTA and CDR2 is FQGTGA. The CDR3 is made up of 15 amino acids. The V and J ends lost 3 bases and 7 bases respectively, with 16 bases between them. CDR3 nucleotide sequence: TGTGCCAGCAGCTTGACAGTAATTCGGGATAATGAGCAGTTCTTC. It is translated as CASSLTVIRDNEQFF.

The chain couples TRBV5-1 to TRBJ2-5; possible D gene TRBD1, 6 bases. The V and J ends lost 0 bases and 5 bases respectively, with 17 bases between them. CDR1 and CDR2 (germline): SGHRS, YFSETQ. There are 16 residues in the CDR3. CDR3 DNA: TGCGCCAGCAGCTTGGATGCAGGGGAGAGATGGGAGACCCAGTACTTC. This encodes CASSLDAGERWETQYF.

This clone was seen a handful of times. This chain connects TRBV18 to TRBJ1-1, with TRBD1 matching over 7 bases. The length of the CDR3 is 18 residues. V dropped 3 bases and J dropped 5; count of bases not matched to a gene: 18. The germline CDR1 and CDR2 sequences are KGHSH and LQKENI. DNA for the CDR3: TGTGCCAGCTCACCTTCGTTTGGTGTAGGGGGCGGTCGAACTGAAGCTTTCTTT. Protein product: CASSPSFGVGGGRTEAFF.

The chain links TRBV5-6 to TRBJ2-6; 8 bases fit TRBD1. The V gene end was trimmed by 4 bases and the J gene end by 0 bases; junction bases not matched to a gene: 6. This CDR3 is 17 amino acids long. Germline V gene data show CDR1 as SGHDT and CDR2 as YYEEEE. CDR3 in DNA: TGTGCCAGCAGCATCTGGACAGGGAGCTCTGGGGCCAACGTCCTGACTTTC. Translating it yields CASSIWTGSSGANVLTF.

This sequence joins TRBV5-6 and TRBJ2-4; 11 bases map to TRBD2. The J segment lost 0 bases and the V segment lost 2 bases, leaving 10 bases of the junction unmatched. CDR1 is SGHDT, CDR2 YYEEEE, per germline. CDR3 size: 19 residues. This CDR3 reads CASSFLLAGGLIAKNIQYF. Written as DNA, the CDR3 is TGTGCCAGCAGCTTTTTGCTAGCGGGGGGCCTTATAGCCAAAAACATTCAGTACTTC.

The chain has TRBV2 and TRBJ2-7; D not resolved. The CDR3 is made up of 14 amino acids. The germline CDR1 and CDR2 sequences are SNHLY and FYNNEI. Trimming shortened V by 7 bases and J by 2 bases, and 15 bases separated the two germline ends. CDR3: CASNPVGYTYEQYV. The CDR3 DNA reads as TGTGCCAGCAACCCGGTGGGTTACACCTACGAGCAGTACGTC.

This clone was seen more than once but under ten times. The chain combines TRBV5-1 with TRBJ2-3; 10 bases are a match to TRBD2. This CDR3 is built from 16 residues. J gave up 1 base and V 4 bases, and 6 bases lay outside the gene matches. The V gene's germline CDR1 is SGHRS and CDR2 YFSETQ. CDR3 nucleotides: TGCGCCAGCAGCCAACCAAGCGGGGGGGGCACAGATACGCAGTATTTT. It encodes CASSQPSGGGTDTQYF. Filled out from reference TRBV5-1 and TRBJ2-3, the complete variable domain reads KAGVTQTPRYLIKTRGQQVTLSCSPISGHRSVSWYQQTPGQGLQFLFEYFSETQRNKGNFPGRFSGRQFSNSRSEMNVSTLELGDSALYLCASSQPSGGGTDTQYFGPGTRLTVL.

This clone was picked up a small number of times. The J gene is TRBJ1-2, the V gene TRBV10-1, with a possible D match to TRBD1 (6 bases). V was cut by 7 bases and J by 0 bases, with 15 bases left in between. Germline CDR1 reads WNHNN; CDR2 reads SYGVQD (reference sequence). The CDR3 is 15 residues long. The CDR3 nucleotides read TGCGCCAGCATGGGGGGGGGCAGATCTAACTATGGCTACACCTTC. Protein product: CASMGGGRSNYGYTF.

This clone was detected only once. The chain has TRBV3-1 (or the pseudogene TRBV3-2) and TRBJ2-5, with TRBD2 identical over 16 bases. Germline V gene lookup returns CDR1 LGHDT and CDR2 YNNKEL (reference sequence). V lost 3 bases to trimming and J lost 4 bases; unmatched junction nucleotides: 8. The CDR3 contains 18 residues. The CDR3 DNA is TGTGCCAGCAGCCACCGGGGACTAGCGGGGGGGTCCTCAGAGACCCAGTACTTC. Its protein product is CASSHRGLAGGSSETQYF.

This clone has a handful of counts. The chain couples TRBV28 to TRBJ1-6, with D perhaps TRBD1 (5 bases). This CDR3 region has 15 residues. From germline, CDR1 is MDHEN and CDR2 SYDVKM. Trimming left V 6 bases short and J 7 bases short, with 16 bases between. The CDR3 here is CASRSTVRGNSPLHF. The DNA for the CDR3 is TGTGCCAGCAGATCCACAGTGAGGGGAAATTCACCCCTCCACTTT.

In DNA, the CDR3 is TGTGCCAGCAGCCACTGGGGGGCCAGAGAGACCCAGTACTTC. Translation gives CASSHWGARETQYF. This chain connects TRBV3-1 (or the pseudogene TRBV3-2) to TRBJ2-5; possibly TRBD1 or TRBD2 for D (6 bases each). CDR3 length: 14 amino acids. V lost 3 bases and J 4 bases, leaving 12 bases between the germline ends. The germline CDR1 and CDR2 sequences are LGHDT and YNNKEL (reference sequence).

The chain links TRBV5-4 to TRBJ2-2; D is tentatively TRBD1 or TRBD2 (5 bases each). The germline V gene encodes CDR1 SGHNT and CDR2 YYREEE (reference sequence). Between the trimmed V and J ends, which lost 4 bases and 2 bases, there was a span of 12 bases. This CDR3 contains 15 residues. DNA for the CDR3: TGTGCCAGCAGCCAGGGACCCGTTAACACCGGGGAGCTGTTTTTT. Residues: CASSQGPVNTGELFF. The full variable domain, with the rest looked up from reference TRBV5-4 and TRBJ2-2, is ETGVTQSPTHLIKTRGQQVTLRCSSQSGHNTVSWYQQALGQGPQFIFQYYREEENGRGNFPPRFSGLQFPNYSSELNVNALELDDSALYLCASSQGPVNTGELFFGEGSRLTVL.

This clone was seen a single time. This sequence joins TRBV5-1 and TRBJ1-2, with 9 bases matching TRBD1. CDR3 length equals 15 residues. Germline CDR1 is SGHRS and CDR2 is YFSETQ. V was clipped by 1 base and J by 6 bases; unmatched bases: 7. The CDR3 reads CASSLLQGQGDGYTF. The CDR3 DNA reads as TGCGCCAGCAGCTTGCTTCAGGGACAGGGCGATGGCTACACCTTC.

The chain employs TRBV10-3 and TRBJ1-4; D is ambiguous. The CDR3 length is 16 residues. Per germline, CDR1 ENHRY and CDR2 SYGVKD. Trimming cost V 4 bases and J 8 bases, with 20 bases left between them. CDR3 DNA sequence: TGTGCCATCAGTGCCTCGTCGGGTGGGGAGGAAGAAAAACTGTTTTTT. This sequence encodes CAISASSGGEEEKLFF.

This chain joins TRBV9 and TRBJ2-2, with D possibly matching TRBD2 (6 bases). Germline V lookup: CDR1 SGDLS, CDR2 YYNGEE. The V gene lost 0 bases and the J gene lost 3 bases, with 12 bases spanning the gap. The CDR3 totals 16 residues. This CDR3 is CASSVVSGFDTGELFF. DNA for the CDR3: TGTGCCAGCAGCGTAGTGAGCGGGTTCGACACCGGGGAGCTGTTTTTT.

The V gene is TRBV2, the J gene TRBJ2-2, with 10 bases fitting TRBD1. The length of the CDR3 is 13 residues. J was trimmed by 6 bases and V by 7 bases; bases with no gene match: 2. The germline gives CDR1 SNHLY, CDR2 FYNNEI. CDR3 DNA: TGTGCCAGCAATGGACAGGGGGCCGGGGAGCTGTTTTTT. Its protein is CASNGQGAGELFF. The variable domain in full, with the rest retrieved from reference TRBV2 and TRBJ2-2, is EPEVTQTPSHQVTQMGQEVILRCVPISNHLYFYWYRQILGQKVEFLVSFYNNEISEKSEIFDDQFSVERPDGSNFTLKIRSTKLEDSAMYFCASNGQGAGELFFGEGSRLTVL.

This chain connects TRBV19 to TRBJ1-5, with 7 bases lining up with TRBD1. Germline lookup yields CDR1 LNHDA and CDR2 SQIVND (reference sequence). Trimming took 7 bases from V and 2 from J; bases not matched to a gene: 5. The CDR3 covers 14 residues. In nucleotides, the CDR3 is TGTGCCAGTAATACTGGACAGGGCAATCAGCCCCAGCATTTT. It translates to CASNTGQGNQPQHF.

The rearrangement joins TRBV7-9 to TRBJ1-1; D unresolved. Germline-derived CDR1 and CDR2 are SEHNR and FQNEAQ (reference sequence). This CDR3 contains 12 residues. Trimming left V 5 bases short and J 10 bases short, with 14 bases between. CDR3 sequence reads: CASSPDPIGAFF. CDR3 nucleotide sequence: TGTGCCAGCAGCCCAGATCCCATTGGAGCTTTCTTT.

V is TRBV7-2 and J is TRBJ2-2; 12 bases fit TRBD1. CDR1 is SGHTA, CDR2 FQGNSA, per germline. V dropped 5 bases and J dropped 4; count of bases not matched to a gene: 8. The CDR3 has 17 amino acids. Written as DNA, the CDR3 is TGTGCCAGCAGCCGGGGGGACAGGGGGCTGAGCACCGGGGAGCTGTTTTTT. This translates into CASSRGDRGLSTGELFF.

The chain couples TRBV6-6 to TRBJ1-3; D uncertain. This CDR3 spans 15 amino acids. Trimming took 2 bases from V and 4 from J, leaving 12 bases between them. Per germline, CDR1 MNHNY and CDR2 SVGAGI (reference sequence). In DNA, the CDR3 is TGTGCCAGCAGTTACACGGCCGACTTAGGAAACACCATATATTTT. The encoded protein is CASSYTADLGNTIYF.

The J gene is TRBJ2-3, the V gene TRBV19; 9 nucleotides line up with TRBD2. Germline lookup yields CDR1 LNHDA and CDR2 SQIVND (reference sequence). With V trimmed by 3 bases and J by 0 bases, 7 bases remained unmatched. The CDR3 extends over 17 amino acids. DNA of the CDR3: TGTGCCAGTAGTATTGTGTCTAGCGGGGTTAGCACAGATACGCAGTATTTT. Protein: CASSIVSSGVSTDTQYF.